Here is one T cell receptor beta chain with its context. The target antigen is unknown. The data stem from a study of T cell therapy after organ transplantation. Study-level results: Nonresponder repertoires showed strong pretherapy expansions, barely changing post-therapy.

The repertoire was sequenced with immunoSEQ multiplex PCR; TCRdb's copy has only in-frame clones and lacks some. Of approximately 52,000 clones listed, approximately 94% were seen once; the top ten hold 2.5% to 3.5%. The sequenced sample was CD8+ T cells from blood, obtained before autologous CMV-specific T cell therapy. The TCR originated in a human patient who had received a solid organ transplant and had CMV disease.

Here the CDR3 DNA reads TGTGCCAGCAGCCCCGCTGAGGAACTGAACACTGAAGCTTTCTTT. It translates to CASSPAEELNTEAFF. This chain connects TRBV4-2 to TRBJ1-1; D ambiguous. The CDR3 extends over 15 amino acids. Germline V lookup: CDR1 LGHNA, CDR2 YNFKEQ. Trimming cost V 4 bases and J 0 bases, with 12 bases left between them.